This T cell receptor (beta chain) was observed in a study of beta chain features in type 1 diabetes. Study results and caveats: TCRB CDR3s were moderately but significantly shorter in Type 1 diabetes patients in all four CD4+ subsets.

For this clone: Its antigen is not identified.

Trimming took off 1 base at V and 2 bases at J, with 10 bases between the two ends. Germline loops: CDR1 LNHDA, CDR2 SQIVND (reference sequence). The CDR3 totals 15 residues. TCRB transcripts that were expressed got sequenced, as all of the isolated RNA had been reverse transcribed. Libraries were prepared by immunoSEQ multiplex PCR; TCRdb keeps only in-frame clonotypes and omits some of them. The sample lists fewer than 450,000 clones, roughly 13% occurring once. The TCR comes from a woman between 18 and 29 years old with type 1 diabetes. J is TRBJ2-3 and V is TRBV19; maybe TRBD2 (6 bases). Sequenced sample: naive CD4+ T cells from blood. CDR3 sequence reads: CASSIGGTDTDTQYF. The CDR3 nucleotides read TGTGCCAGTAGTATAGGCGGGACGGACACAGATACGCAGTATTTT.